What follows are 2 T cell receptor beta chains derived from one specimen sequenced in a study of T cell changes during pregnancy in multiple sclerosis. Assay: immunoSEQ multiplex PCR; the TCRdb copy retains only in-frame clones and omits some. The table lists about 57,000 clones, around 92% of them singletons. The sample was CD4+ T cells from peripheral blood mononuclear cells, taken in the second trimester of pregnancy. These receptors came from a female donor with multiple sclerosis, enrolled in a pregnancy study.

This chain joins TRBV6-1 and TRBJ2-3, with 7 nucleotides matching TRBD1. Germline-derived CDR1 and CDR2 are MNHNS and SASEGT. The J segment lost 1 base and the V segment lost 2 bases, leaving 3 bases of the junction unmatched. The CDR3 extends over 15 amino acids. The CDR3 nucleotides are TGTGCCAGCAGTGAATATGGGACAGGCACAGATACGCAGTATTTT. Translated: CASSEYGTGTDTQYF.

V usage is TRBV28 and J usage is TRBJ2-1, with 7 nucleotides matching TRBD2. The germline V gene encodes CDR1 MDHEN and CDR2 SYDVKM. This CDR3 contains 17 residues. Trimming cost V 5 bases and J 4 bases; bases outside gene matches: 14. The CDR3 DNA reads as TGTGCCAGCAGTGTAATAGGGACCCAGCGGGGTTACAATGAGCAGTTCTTC. It yields the protein CASSVIGTQRGYNEQFF.